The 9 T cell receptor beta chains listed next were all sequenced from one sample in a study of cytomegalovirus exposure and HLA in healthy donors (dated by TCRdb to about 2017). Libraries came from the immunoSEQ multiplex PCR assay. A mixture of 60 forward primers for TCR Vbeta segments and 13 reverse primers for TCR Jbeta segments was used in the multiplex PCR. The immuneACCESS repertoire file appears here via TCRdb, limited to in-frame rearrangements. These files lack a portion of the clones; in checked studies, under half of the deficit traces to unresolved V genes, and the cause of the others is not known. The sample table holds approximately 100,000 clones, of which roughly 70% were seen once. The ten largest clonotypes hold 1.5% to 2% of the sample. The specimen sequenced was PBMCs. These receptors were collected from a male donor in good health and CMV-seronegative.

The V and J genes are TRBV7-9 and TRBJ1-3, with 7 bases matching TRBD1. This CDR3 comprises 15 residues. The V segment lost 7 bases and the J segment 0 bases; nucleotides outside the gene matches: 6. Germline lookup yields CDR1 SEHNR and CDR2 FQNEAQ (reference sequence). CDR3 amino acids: CASTVRGSSGNTIYF. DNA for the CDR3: TGTGCCAGCACCGTCAGGGGGAGCTCTGGAAACACCATATATTTT.

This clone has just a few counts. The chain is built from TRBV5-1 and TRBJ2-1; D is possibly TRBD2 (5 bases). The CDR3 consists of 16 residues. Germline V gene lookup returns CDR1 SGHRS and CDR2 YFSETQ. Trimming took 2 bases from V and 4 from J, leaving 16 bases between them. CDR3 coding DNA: TGCGCCAGCAGCTTTCTTTCAGCGGCGCCTTACAATGAGCAGTTCTTC. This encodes CASSFLSAAPYNEQFF.

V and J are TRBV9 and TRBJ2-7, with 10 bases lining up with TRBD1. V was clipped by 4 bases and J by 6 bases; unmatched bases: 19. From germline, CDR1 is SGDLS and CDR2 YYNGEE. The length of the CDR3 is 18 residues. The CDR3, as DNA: TGTGCCAGCAGCAAAAGCATACCGGGACAGGGGTCTTCTAGCGAGCAGTACTTC. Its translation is CASSKSIPGQGSSSEQYF. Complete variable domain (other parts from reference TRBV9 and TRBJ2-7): DSGVTQTPKHLITATGQRVTLRCSPRSGDLSVYWYQQSLDQGLQFLIQYYNGEERAKGNILERFSAQQFPDLHSELNLSSLELGDSALYFCASSKSIPGQGSSSEQYFGPGTRLTVT.

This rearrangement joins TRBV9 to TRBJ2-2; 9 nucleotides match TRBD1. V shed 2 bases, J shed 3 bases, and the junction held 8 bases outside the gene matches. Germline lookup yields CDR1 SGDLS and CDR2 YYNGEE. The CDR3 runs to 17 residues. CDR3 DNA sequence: TGTGCCAGCAGCGTCAGTCCGGGACAGGGAGACACCGGGGAGCTGTTTTTT. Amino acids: CASSVSPGQGDTGELFF.

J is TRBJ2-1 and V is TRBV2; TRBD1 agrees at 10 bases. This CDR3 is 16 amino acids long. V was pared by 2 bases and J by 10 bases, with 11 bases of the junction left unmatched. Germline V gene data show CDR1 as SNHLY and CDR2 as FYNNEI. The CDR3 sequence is CASSEFGTGALREQFF. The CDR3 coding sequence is TGTGCCAGCAGTGAATTCGGGACAGGGGCCCTAAGGGAGCAGTTCTTC.

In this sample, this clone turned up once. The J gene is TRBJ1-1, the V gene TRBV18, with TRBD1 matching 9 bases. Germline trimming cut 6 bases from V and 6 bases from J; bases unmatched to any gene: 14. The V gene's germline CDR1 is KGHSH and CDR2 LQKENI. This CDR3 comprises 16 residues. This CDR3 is CASSLLETGGISEAFF. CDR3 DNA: TGTGCCAGCTCCCTACTAGAGACAGGGGGTATATCTGAAGCTTTCTTT.

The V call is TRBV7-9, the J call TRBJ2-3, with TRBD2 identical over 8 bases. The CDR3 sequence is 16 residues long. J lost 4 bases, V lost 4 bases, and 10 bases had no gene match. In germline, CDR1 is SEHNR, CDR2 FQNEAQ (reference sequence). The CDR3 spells CASSSGLAVRADTQYF. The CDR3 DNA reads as TGTGCCAGCAGCTCCGGACTAGCCGTTCGCGCAGATACGCAGTATTTT.

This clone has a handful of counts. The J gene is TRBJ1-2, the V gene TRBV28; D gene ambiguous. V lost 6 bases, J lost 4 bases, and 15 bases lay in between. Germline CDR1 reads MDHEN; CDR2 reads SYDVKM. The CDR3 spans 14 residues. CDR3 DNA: TGTGCCAGCAGCCCGGACTGGGCCACCTATGGCTACACCTTC. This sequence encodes CASSPDWATYGYTF.

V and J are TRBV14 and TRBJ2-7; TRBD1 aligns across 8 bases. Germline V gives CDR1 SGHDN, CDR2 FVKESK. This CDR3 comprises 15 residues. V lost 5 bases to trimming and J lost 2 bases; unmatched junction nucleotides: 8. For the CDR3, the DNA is TGTGCCAGCAGCTCCCTGGGACAGGAACCCTACGAGCAGTACTTC. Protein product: CASSSLGQEPYEQYF.